Presented here are 29 T cell receptor beta chains from one specimen sequenced in a study of T-cell memory formation after mild COVID-19. TCRdb independently ran MiXCR on the 5' RACE reads; one entry per CDR3 protein. This table has roughly 350,000 distinct CDR3 sequences, roughly 13% appearing once. Sequencing was done on a sample of PBMCs or a T cell subset sorted from them (not recorded which). These receptors all stem from a man between 18 and 35 years old who had mild COVID-19 (a few samples of this study predate the infection). Cell type and time point are not known.

On this clonotype: A much larger clone lies a single base off, so this may be a read error. The rearrangement uses TRBV12-3 or TRBV12-4 and TRBJ2-5; D not certain. V dropped 8 bases and J dropped 3 bases, with 10 bases sitting between them. The CDR3 runs to 12 residues. This CDR3 reads CASSPPEETQYF. DNA of the CDR3: TGTGCCAGCTCTCCCCCTGAAGAGACCCAGTACTTC.

This clonotype was seen a handful of times. The chain carries TRBV5-6 and TRBJ2-1, with D tentatively TRBD1 or TRBD2 (5 bases each). Germline CDR1 reads SGHDT; CDR2 reads YYEEEE. This CDR3 is 12 amino acids long. The V and J ends lost 6 bases and 10 bases respectively, with 14 bases between them. The CDR3 bases are TGTGCCAGCACCTACAGTTGGGGGGAGCAGTTCTTC. Translated, it gives CASTYSWGEQFF.

This clonotype occurred a few times. The CDR3 nucleotides are TGCGCCAGCAGCTTGAACAGGGCCCCGTGGGAGCAGTACTTC. Encoded protein: CASSLNRAPWEQYF. The chain carries TRBV5-1 and TRBJ2-7; D may be TRBD1 (6 bases). The CDR3 runs 14 residues. CDR1 SGHRS and CDR2 YFSETQ come from the germline V gene. V was shortened by 1 base and J by 7 bases, with 15 bases between the two germline ends.

This chain joins TRBV5-5 and TRBJ2-7, with D perhaps being TRBD1 or TRBD2 (5 bases each). V shed 2 bases and J shed 6 bases, with 9 bases lying between them. Germline-derived CDR1 and CDR2 are SGHKS and YYEKEE (reference sequence). The CDR3 covers 12 residues. The DNA of the CDR3 is TGTGCCAGCAGCTTCGCCGGGGCCGAGCAGTACGTC. Its translation: CASSFAGAEQYV.

The chain employs TRBV4-3 and TRBJ1-5; D may be TRBD1 (5 bases). Per germline, CDR1 LGHNA and CDR2 YSLEER. V lost 0 bases and J 11 bases, leaving 20 bases between the germline ends. The CDR3 totals 16 residues. DNA of the CDR3: TGCGCCAGCAGCCAAGAGCACGGCAGGGTCGCGTGGGCCCAGCATTTT. The encoded protein is CASSQEHGRVAWAQHF.

This clonotype was found a few times. This chain uses TRBV4-3 with TRBJ2-6; the D gene is possibly TRBD2 (6 bases). CDR1 is LGHNA, CDR2 YSLEER, per germline. V was clipped by 1 base and J by 9 bases, with 13 bases between them. The CDR3 consists of 15 residues. CDR3 nucleotides: TGCGCCAGCAGCCAAGTATGGGGGGACCTCAACGTCCTGACTTTC. Its translation is CASSQVWGDLNVLTF.

J is TRBJ2-3 and V is TRBV12-3 or TRBV12-4, with TRBD2 matching over 11 bases. V was pared by 5 bases and J by 2 bases, with 6 bases of the junction left unmatched. The CDR3 covers 16 residues. The CDR3 DNA sequence: TGTGCCAGCAGTGCTAGCGGGGGGTACCACACAGATACGCAGTATTTT. Translating gives CASSASGGYHTDTQYF.

This clonotype came up many times. The V gene is TRBV6-5, the J gene TRBJ2-3, with 7 bases that match TRBD1. CDR1 and CDR2 from the germline V gene are MNHEY and SVGAGI. The CDR3 is made up of 14 amino acids. Trimming at V came to 10 bases and at J to 0 bases, leaving 7 bases not matched to a gene. CDR3 protein: CATGTVTSTDTQYF. CDR3 nucleotides: TGTGCCACCGGGACAGTTACTAGCACAGATACGCAGTATTTT.

This clonotype has just a few counts. This chain joins TRBV6-1 and TRBJ2-3; D is possibly TRBD1 or TRBD2 (5 bases each). The germline gives CDR1 MNHNS, CDR2 SASEGT. Trimming cost V 8 bases and J 5 bases, with 20 bases left between them. This CDR3 is built from 15 residues. CDR3 coding DNA: TGTGCCAGCGGCTACCGGGACCCCGCAGGAGATACGCAGTATTTT. Protein sequence: CASGYRDPAGDTQYF.

DNA of the CDR3: TGTGCCAGCAGCAAAGGTCCGGGCCTCTCCTACGAGCAGTACTTC. Translated, it gives CASSKGPGLSYEQYF. This rearrangement joins TRBV6-1 to TRBJ2-7, with no clear D. The CDR3 is 15 amino acids. The V and J ends lost 6 bases and 0 bases respectively, with 15 bases between them. Germline V CDR1 and CDR2: MNHNS, SASEGT.

This clonotype was seen more than once but under ten times. V and J are TRBV24-1 and TRBJ2-5, with a tentative D call TRBD2 (6 bases). Germline assignment: CDR1 KGHDR and CDR2 SFDVKD. V was shortened by 5 bases and J by 1 base, with 16 bases between the two germline ends. The CDR3 is 16 residues long. The CDR3 nucleotides are TGTGCCACCAGTGGCTTACCGGGACTCGCCCAAGAGACCCAGTACTTC. Encoded protein: CATSGLPGLAQETQYF.

This clonotype was found many times. J is TRBJ2-3 and V is TRBV20-1; 7 bases match TRBD2. After removal of 0 bases from V and 3 bases from J, the junction contained 6 bases not matched to a gene. Germline V lookup: CDR1 DFQATT, CDR2 SNEGSKA (reference sequence). The CDR3 covers 15 residues. This CDR3 is CSARDAGVETDTQYF. CDR3 coding DNA: TGCAGTGCTAGAGATGCGGGGGTGGAGACAGATACGCAGTATTTT.

This clonotype showed up just a few times. This rearrangement joins TRBV5-1 to TRBJ2-7; D uncertain. Germline loops: CDR1 SGHRS, CDR2 YFSETQ. The CDR3 consists of 13 residues. Trimming took 6 bases from V and 4 from J, leaving 14 bases between them. CDR3 region: CASKNGIGYEQYF. For the CDR3, the DNA is TGCGCCAGCAAGAATGGAATAGGTTACGAGCAGTACTTC.

This clonotype was observed a handful of times. The V and J genes are TRBV28 and TRBJ2-2, with TRBD2 identical over 8 bases. Germline V CDR1 and CDR2: MDHEN, SYDVKM. The CDR3 consists of 14 residues. The trim removed 8 bases at V and 0 bases at J, leaving 2 bases unmatched. CDR3 amino acids: CASCGGTNTGELFF. The CDR3 nucleotides are TGTGCCAGCTGCGGGGGGACGAACACCGGGGAGCTGTTTTTT.

The table lists this clonotype with a few counts. The chain links TRBV7-2 to TRBJ1-2; tentative D call: TRBD1 (6 bases). Per the germline V gene, CDR1 is SGHTA and CDR2 is FQGNSA. The CDR3 consists of 15 residues. V lost 5 bases, J lost 4 bases, and 17 bases lay in between. In nucleotides, the CDR3 is TGTGCCAGCAGCGAGGTGGGGGGGCCTGGCTATGGCTACACCTTC. It codes for CASSEVGGPGYGYTF.

The chain combines TRBV3-1 with TRBJ1-1; 9 bases map to TRBD1. This CDR3 spans 15 amino acids. Trimming removed 4 bases from V and 3 bases from J; junction bases left unmatched: 6. Germline CDR1 reads LGHDT; CDR2 reads YNNKEL (reference sequence). CDR3 in DNA: TGTGCCAGCAGCCCCCCCTGGACAGGGGACACTGAAGCTTTCTTT. This sequence encodes CASSPPWTGDTEAFF. The whole variable domain, filled in from reference TRBV3-1 and TRBJ1-1, reads DTAVSQTPKYLVTQMGNDKSIKCEQNLGHDTMYWYKQDSKKFLKIMFSYNNKELIINETVPNRFSPKSPDKAHLNLHINSLELGDSAVYFCASSPPWTGDTEAFFGQGTRLTVV.

The chain is built from TRBV6-2 or TRBV6-3 and TRBJ2-4, with 7 bases fitting TRBD1. Germline CDR1 MNHEY, CDR2 SVGEGT. Trimming at V came to 6 bases and at J to 5 bases, leaving 4 bases not matched to a gene. The CDR3 extends over 13 amino acids. The CDR3 DNA sequence: TGTGCCAGCAGGAACCAGGGGGAAAACATTCAGTACTTC. Translated: CASRNQGENIQYF.

This rearrangement joins TRBV20-1 to TRBJ1-1; no reliable D call. The CDR3 covers 15 residues. V lost 6 bases, J lost 1 base, and 18 bases lay in between. Germline CDR1 and CDR2: DFQATT and SNEGSKA (reference sequence). CDR3 sequence reads: CSAPVGNKGNTEAFF. The CDR3 DNA reads as TGCAGTGCCCCCGTCGGGAATAAAGGGAACACTGAAGCTTTCTTT.

This clonotype showed up just a few times. V usage is TRBV12-3 or TRBV12-4 and J usage is TRBJ1-3; 8 bases agree with TRBD1. The CDR3 covers 14 residues. Germline trimming cut 3 bases from V and 3 bases from J; bases unmatched to any gene: 1. Here the CDR3 DNA reads TGTGCCAGCAGTTTGGGGACAGGTGGAAACACCATATATTTT. It specifies CASSLGTGGNTIYF.

This clonotype was observed a few times. The V gene is TRBV30, the J gene TRBJ2-1; 7 bases line up with TRBD2. V trimming: 2 bases; J trimming: 6 bases; junction bases outside the gene matches: 7. The CDR3 consists of 14 residues. Germline CDR1 is GTSNPN and CDR2 is SVGIG (reference sequence). The CDR3 bases are TGTGCCTGGAGTACGGGACTAACTGGCAATGAGCAGTTCTTC. It yields the protein CAWSTGLTGNEQFF.

V usage is TRBV7-3 and J usage is TRBJ2-7; TRBD1 might be the D (6 bases). CDR1 and CDR2 (germline): SGHTA, FQGTGA. CDR3 length: 15 amino acids. Trimming removed 4 bases at V and 3 bases at J, with 16 bases between. CDR3: CASSWGLGHDYEQYF. CDR3 in DNA: TGTGCCAGCAGCTGGGGGCTTGGACACGACTACGAGCAGTACTTC.

CDR3 sequence (DNA): TGTGCCAGCAGCTTAAGTTCAGGAGGGACGGAGACCCAGTACTTC. Protein product: CASSLSSGGTETQYF. The V gene is TRBV7-9, the J gene TRBJ2-5, with D maybe TRBD2 (6 bases). Germline CDR1 SEHNR, CDR2 FQNEAQ (reference sequence). V was shortened by 2 bases and J by 5 bases, with 15 bases between the two germline ends. The CDR3 extends over 15 amino acids.

The chain has TRBV29-1 and TRBJ2-1; 12 positions agree with TRBD2. V lost 6 bases to trimming and J lost 4 bases; unmatched junction nucleotides: 10. CDR3 length: 16 amino acids. Germline-derived CDR1 and CDR2 are SQVTM and ANQGSEA. CDR3 nucleotide sequence: TGCAGCGTCCCCACTAGCGGGGGGCTCCCATACAATGAGCAGTTCTTC. This translates into CSVPTSGGLPYNEQFF.

This clonotype was observed a handful of times. The chain couples TRBV12-3 or TRBV12-4 to TRBJ1-2, with a tentative D call TRBD1 (6 bases). Trimming pared 5 bases from V and 8 bases from J, leaving 18 bases between. The CDR3 totals 14 residues. CDR3 in DNA: TGTGCCAGCAGTCGAACAGGGTCAAGAGAAGGCTACACCTTC. It translates to CASSRTGSREGYTF.

This clonotype was recorded many times. This chain uses TRBV10-3 with TRBJ2-3, with a possible D match to TRBD2 (6 bases). The CDR3 is 17 amino acids. Germline V gives CDR1 ENHRY, CDR2 SYGVKD. Trimming took 1 base from V and 1 from J, leaving 15 bases between them. The DNA of the CDR3 is TGTGCCATCAGTGAGTTTAGCGGAGACGAGGGCACAGATACGCAGTATTTT. Translated: CAISEFSGDEGTDTQYF.

The chain joins TRBV20-1 to TRBJ1-2; tentatively, D is TRBD1 (5 bases). This CDR3 spans 15 amino acids. The V and J ends lost 0 bases and 0 bases respectively, with 11 bases between them. Germline V gene data show CDR1 as DFQATT and CDR2 as SNEGSKA (reference sequence). The CDR3: CSARDPDRTNYGYTF. For the CDR3, the DNA is TGCAGTGCTAGAGATCCTGACAGAACTAACTATGGCTACACCTTC.

This clonotype was seen a few times. V is TRBV19 and J is TRBJ1-2; the D gene is possibly TRBD1 (5 bases). Between the trimmed V and J ends, which lost 3 bases and 3 bases, there was a span of 11 bases. The CDR3 contains 14 residues. From germline, CDR1 is LNHDA and CDR2 SQIVND (reference sequence). The CDR3 loop is CASSMYRLDYGYTF. The CDR3 nucleotides are TGTGCCAGTAGTATGTACAGGCTCGACTATGGCTACACCTTC.

The chain has TRBV27 and TRBJ2-1, with 7 bases aligning to TRBD1. The V gene end was trimmed by 4 bases and the J gene end by 15 bases; junction bases not matched to a gene: 6. Germline assignment: CDR1 MNHEY and CDR2 SMNVEV (reference sequence). The CDR3 runs to 11 residues. DNA for the CDR3: TGTGCCAGCAGTTCGACAGGGTTTACGTTCTTC. It codes for CASSSTGFTFF.

The sample holds a few counts of this clonotype. The genes are TRBV5-1 and TRBJ1-1; D call uncertain. The CDR3 covers 16 residues. In germline, CDR1 is SGHRS, CDR2 YFSETQ. V lost 0 bases to trimming and J lost 4 bases, with 16 bases between them. The CDR3 protein is CASSLAREAGSTEAFF. The CDR3 nucleotides read TGCGCCAGCAGCTTGGCGAGGGAGGCTGGGAGCACTGAAGCTTTCTTT.